This T cell receptor beta chain was identified during a study of cytomegalovirus exposure and HLA in healthy donors. TCRdb keeps only in-frame clones here, not all; method: immunoSEQ multiplex PCR. The sample has 140,000 or so clones, about 89% seen once. About this clone itself: The antigen is undetermined.

Study-level results: According to a subsequent analysis, TCR clusters from the first cohort were inclined to appear together in the 130 or so validation repertoires. Cytomegalovirus-associated TCR beta chains were listed, numbering 150 to 200.

Source material: PBMCs. This TCR came from a young man in good health and CMV-seronegative.

The CDR3 region is CASSFIAGGTFGELFF. CDR3 bases: TGTGCCAGCAGTTTCATAGCGGGAGGGACATTCGGGGAGCTGTTTTTT. The V call is TRBV27, the J call TRBJ2-2; 11 bases map to TRBD2. Looked up from germline, CDR1 is MNHEY and CDR2 is SMNVEV (reference sequence). There are 16 residues in the CDR3. Unmatched junction bases numbered 7, after V lost 3 bases and J lost 7 bases.